The present T cell receptor (beta chain) was sequenced within a study of control samples from healthy donors and cancer patients. Method: immunoSEQ multiplex PCR; TCRdb's copy keeps in-frame clones and lacks some. The data hold over 150,000 clones, with roughly 91% observed a single time. Germline V lookup: CDR1 SEHNR, CDR2 FQNEAQ (reference sequence). The CDR3 is 14 residues long. Trimming cost V 1 base and J 2 bases; bases outside gene matches: 2. The clonotype was recovered from a man between 18 and 35 years old in good health. The rearrangement links TRBV7-9 to TRBJ2-7; 7 bases are shared with TRBD2. Specimen: blood. In nucleotides, the CDR3 is TGTGCCAGCAGCTTAGGGCGGGGGACCTACGAGCAGTACTTC. It translates to CASSLGRGTYEQYF.